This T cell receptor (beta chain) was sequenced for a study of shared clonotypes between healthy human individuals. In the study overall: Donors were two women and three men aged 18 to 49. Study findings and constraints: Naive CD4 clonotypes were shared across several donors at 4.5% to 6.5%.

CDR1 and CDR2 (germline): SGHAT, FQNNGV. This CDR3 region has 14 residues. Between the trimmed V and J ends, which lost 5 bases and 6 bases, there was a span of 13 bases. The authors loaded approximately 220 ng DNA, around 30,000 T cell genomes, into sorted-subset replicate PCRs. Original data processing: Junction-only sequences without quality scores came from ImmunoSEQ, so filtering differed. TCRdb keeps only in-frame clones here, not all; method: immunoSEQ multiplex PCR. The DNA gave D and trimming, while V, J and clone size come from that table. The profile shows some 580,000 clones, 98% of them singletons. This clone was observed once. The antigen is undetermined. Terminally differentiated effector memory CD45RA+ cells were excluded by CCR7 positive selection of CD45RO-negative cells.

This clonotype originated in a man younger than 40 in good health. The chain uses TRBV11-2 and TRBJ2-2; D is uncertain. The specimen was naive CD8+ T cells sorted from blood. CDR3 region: CASSETNWAGELFF. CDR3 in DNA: TGTGCCAGCAGCGAAACTAACTGGGCCGGGGAGCTGTTTTTT.